The 9 T cell receptor beta chains below all came from one sample that was sequenced in a study of blood T cell repertoires in COVID-19. Profiled with immunoSEQ multiplex PCR; TCRdb holds only in-frame clones, not every one. Of 200,000 to 250,000 clones in the sample, around four fifths are singletons; the top ten hold roughly 20%. Sequenced material: peripheral blood. Receptors were obtained from a woman over 75 with active or convalescent COVID-19.

The chain combines TRBV5-4 with TRBJ2-7; tentative D call: TRBD1 (6 bases). V was trimmed by 0 bases and J by 0 bases, leaving 10 bases between them. Germline CDR1 reads SGHNT; CDR2 reads YYREEE (reference sequence). CDR3 length: 15 amino acids. CDR3 loop: CASSLDRVISYEQYF. CDR3 in DNA: TGTGCCAGCAGCTTGGACAGGGTCATCTCCTACGAGCAGTACTTC.

This rearrangement joins TRBV15 to TRBJ2-3, with D perhaps matching TRBD2 (5 bases). Germline V gene data show CDR1 as LNHNV and CDR2 as YYDKDF (reference sequence). Trimming shortened V by 0 bases and J by 2 bases, and 15 bases separated the two germline ends. The CDR3 sequence is 17 residues long. Here the CDR3 reads CATSRDTGNANTDTQYF. The CDR3 DNA reads TGTGCCACCAGCAGAGATACGGGAAACGCTAACACAGATACGCAGTATTTT.

The chain recombines TRBV7-2 with TRBJ2-5, with D possibly matching TRBD2 (5 bases). The V end lost 2 bases, the J end lost 5 bases, and 21 bases lay between the germline ends. Looked up from germline, CDR1 is SGHTA and CDR2 is FQGNSA. The CDR3 is 17 residues long. The CDR3 nucleotides are TGTGCCAGCAGCTTAAGGGCCCCACTTGGTAGCGCCGAGACCCAGTACTTC. Residues: CASSLRAPLGSAETQYF.

This chain uses TRBV9 with TRBJ1-4; TRBD1 agrees at 9 bases. Germline CDR1 reads SGDLS; CDR2 reads YYNGEE. V lost 3 bases and J lost 8; bases outside the gene matches: 5. This CDR3 is built from 14 residues. CDR3 sequence reads: CASSETGGREKLFF. CDR3 nucleotides: TGTGCCAGCAGCGAGACAGGGGGACGGGAAAAACTGTTTTTT.

This chain joins TRBV28 and TRBJ1-5; 11 bases align to TRBD1. CDR3 size: 16 residues. The trim removed 3 bases at V and 6 bases at J, leaving 7 bases unmatched. The germline CDR1 and CDR2 sequences are MDHEN and SYDVKM. CDR3 nucleotides: TGTGCCAGCAGTTTCATGGACAGGGGGCTCGGTCAGCCCCAGCATTTT. Translated: CASSFMDRGLGQPQHF. The variable domain in full, with the rest retrieved from reference TRBV28 and TRBJ1-5, is DVKVTQSSRYLVKRTGEKVFLECVQDMDHENMFWYRQDPGLGLRLIYFSYDVKMKEKGDIPEGYSVSREKKERFSLILESASTNQTSMYLCASSFMDRGLGQPQHFGDGTRLSIL.

The V gene is TRBV10-3, the J gene TRBJ1-4; D is possibly TRBD1 (6 bases). This CDR3 has 14 amino acids. Germline V gene lookup returns CDR1 ENHRY and CDR2 SYGVKD. V lost 6 bases, J lost 1 base, and 9 bases lay in between. The CDR3 loop is CAISPRGTNEKLFF. In DNA, the CDR3 is TGTGCCATCAGCCCCAGGGGAACTAATGAAAAACTGTTTTTT.

This sequence joins TRBV5-4 and TRBJ1-3; 8 bases are a match to TRBD1. After removal of 5 bases from V and 0 bases from J, the junction contained 10 bases not matched to a gene. CDR1 is SGHNT and CDR2 is YYREEE in the germline V gene (reference sequence). This CDR3 region has 17 residues. CDR3 nucleotides: TGTGCCAGCAGTCAAATCCAGGGGGCCGGCTCTGGAAACACCATATATTTT. This gives the protein CASSQIQGAGSGNTIYF.

The rearrangement joins TRBV19 to TRBJ1-1, with 12 bases that match TRBD1. The CDR3 is made up of 14 amino acids. The J segment lost 6 bases and the V segment lost 9 bases, leaving 8 bases of the junction unmatched. CDR1 and CDR2 from the germline V gene are LNHDA and SQIVND (reference sequence). CDR3 coding DNA: TGTGCCAGCAGATCGGGGACAGGGGGCCCTGAAGCTTTCTTT. It encodes CASRSGTGGPEAFF.

This sequence joins TRBV13 and TRBJ2-7, with 9 positions matching TRBD1. CDR3 length equals 14 residues. CDR1 and CDR2 from the germline V gene are PRHDT and FYEKMQ (reference sequence). After removal of 5 bases from V and 4 bases from J, the junction contained 6 bases not matched to a gene. CDR3 protein: CASSPRQGEYEQYF. The CDR3 nucleotides are TGTGCCAGCAGCCCCCGACAGGGGGAGTACGAGCAGTACTTC.